This TCR beta chain is drawn from a study of cytotoxic CD8 clonotypes in ibrutinib-treated CLL (dated by TCRdb to the early 2020s). Study-wide context: The cohort was composed of some twelve relapsed/refractory and roughly 16 treatment-naive patients; IGHV unmutated status was identified in roughly 17 patients. Every remission and progressive disease sample was obtained while ibrutinib was still being received by the patients. Responses were partial in some 24 patients and complete in 2; after median approximately 69 months follow-up, some 15 stayed in remission and about twelve progressed. Response samples were obtained after a median of approximately 12 months of treatment, with a range of roughly 6 to 36 months. Cryopreserved peripheral blood mononuclear cells were obtained before treatment, at response, and at either sustained remission or disease progression. Of the 90 or so participants in the trial, 25 to 30 had longitudinal samples available. On average, each sample had about 250,000 productive templates and 100,000 or so productive rearrangements. On the study overall, not on this receptor specifically: Baseline clonality was found to be higher than that of age-matched healthy donors and was strongly correlated with circulating CD8+ T-cell counts. Public clonotypes were rare and either shrank or stayed stable during treatment, and the rise in clonality at ibrutinib response reflected expansion of private clonotypes. Sustained-remission and progressing patients did not have matched sampling times, and lymph node repertoires were not examined. Clonality rose at ibrutinib response, remained stable during sustained remission, and dropped back toward baseline at progression.

The goal of deep resolution MiSeq sequencing was a depth between 1 in 1 million and 1 in 200,000 T cells, and coverage averaged 10x per clonotype. TCR beta libraries were generated with the immunoSEQ hsTCRB Kit. Per the original workflow: Data were analyzed with ImmunoSEQ Data Assistant and ImmunoSEQ Analyzer, with V, D and J genes assigned per IMGT definitions. Clonality, with values ranging from 0 to 1, was calculated as one minus the normalized Shannon entropy of productive rearrangement frequencies. Only overrepresented clonotypes making up at least 0.05% of each patient's repertoire were included in the public clonotype analysis. Approximately 13 age-matched healthy donor repertoires from immuneACCESS served as clonality controls. The table was pulled from immuneACCESS by TCRdb, which kept in-frame rearrangements only. Such tables lose some clones; where checked, under half of the loss comes from unresolved V genes, and the rest has no known cause. The D gene and trimming were derived from the DNA, and the V and J assignments and clone size from that table. In this sample the table shows under 150,000 clones, around four fifths of which occur a single time. Roughly 3.1% of the sample lies in the top ten.

This sample's time point label indicates: roughly 2 years on ibrutinib. For TCR beta library preparation, approximately 2.2 micrograms of genomic DNA were isolated from cryopreserved PBMCs. Longitudinal blood samples from CLL patients on ibrutinib monotherapy were analyzed using high-throughput TCR beta sequencing. The patients took part in an open-label, single-center phase 2 trial of ibrutinib monotherapy. Remarks on this clone: Its antigen has not been determined. Base-call qualities are not available, and no considerably larger clone is one nucleotide away.

The receptor was derived from a human donor with chronic lymphocytic leukemia. The material was PBMCs, obtained after 24 months of ibrutinib treatment.

The CDR3 protein sequence reads: CASRTVAGQNYGYTF. The nucleotide sequence is TGTGCCAGCAGAACTGTCGCGGGACAAAACTATGGCTACACCTTC. The chain couples TRBV7-2 to TRBJ1-2; TRBD1 might be the D gene, on 6 matching bases. V is shortened by 6 bases, J by 2 bases, and the region joining them spans 16 bases. The CDR3 measures 15 amino acids from cysteine to phenylalanine. The retained sequence is limited to the CDR3, 45 bases, with the frame set at the first base. In the germline V gene, CDR1 corresponds to SGHTA and CDR2 to FQGNSA.